The rows below give T cell receptor beta chains drawn from one sample of a study of vaccination effects on CD4 cells after COVID-19. TCRdb's copy holds only in-frame clones and misses some; the assay was immunoSEQ multiplex PCR. The sample records about 60,000 clones, about four fifths being singletons. What these receptors recognize is not known. The sample here was CD4+ T cells from PBMCs cultured with HCoV-229E spike peptides, taken before COVID-19 vaccination. The receptors here all came from a human donor who received a COVID-19 vaccine. The CDR3 runs from the conserved cysteine through the conserved F or W. A D gene is named only where the DNA matches it firmly. Where a row states a size, it is once, few, many or the class of an expanded clone; other rows omit it.

13,-,TRBV7-2,TRBJ1-2,-,CASSTRTPFGYTF,TGTGCCAGCAGCACCCGGACCCCCTTTGGCTACACCTTC
13,-,TRBV6-5,TRBJ2-2,-,CASANHRAGELFF,TGTGCCAGTGCAAACCACAGAGCCGGGGAGCTGTTTTTT
15,-,TRBV6-5,TRBJ1-2,TRBD1,CASSSLLGQAGGYTF,TGTGCCAGCAGTTCCCTCCTCGGACAGGCGGGTGGCTACACCTTC
17,-,TRBV6-1,TRBJ1-2,-,CASSERVGQSGTYGYTF,TGTGCCAGCAGTGAAAGGGTCGGTCAGAGCGGCACCTATGGCTACACCTTC
10,-,TRBV4-1,TRBJ1-2,-,CASSHGQPVF,TGCGCCAGCAGCCATGGGCAGCCCGTCTTC
13,-,TRBV18,TRBJ1-2,TRBD1,CASSVGTGYGYTF,TGTGCCAGCTCAGTGGGGACAGGCTATGGCTACACCTTC
16,-,TRBV6-5,TRBJ2-5,-,CASSYLRTGGGETQYF,TGTGCCAGCAGTTACCTAAGGACGGGTGGAGGAGAGACCCAGTACTTC
16,-,TRBV6-6,TRBJ2-1,-,CASSTRTGSSYNEQFF,TGTGCCAGCAGTACACGTACAGGGAGCTCCTACAATGAGCAGTTCTTC
16,-,TRBV7-9,TRBJ2-3,-,CASRIFYSRLTDTQYF,TGTGCCAGCAGAATTTTTTATAGTAGGCTGACAGATACGCAGTATTTT
13,-,TRBV15,TRBJ1-1,-,CATSWGGATEAFF,TGTGCCACCAGTTGGGGGGGGGCGACTGAAGCTTTCTTT
13,-,TRBV5-5,TRBJ1-5,TRBD1,CASSFQGDQPQHF,TGTGCCAGCAGCTTCCAGGGGGATCAGCCCCAGCATTTT
15,few,TRBV18,TRBJ1-3,-,CASSPPGAPGNTIYF,TGTGCCAGCTCACCACCAGGTGCTCCTGGAAACACCATATATTTT
16,-,TRBV5-1,TRBJ2-2,TRBD1,CASSLGPTGATGELFF,TGCGCCAGCAGCTTGGGGCCGACAGGGGCCACCGGGGAGCTGTTTTTT
13,-,TRBV29-1,TRBJ1-2,-,CSVQSREGYGYTF,TGCAGCGTTCAATCCAGGGAAGGGTATGGCTACACCTTC
11,-,TRBV9,TRBJ2-1,-,CASSVEGEQFF,TGTGCCAGCAGCGTTGAGGGTGAGCAGTTCTTC
15,-,TRBV5-4,TRBJ1-3,TRBD1,CASSSTGAGGNTIYF,TGTGCCAGCAGCTCAACAGGGGCAGGAGGAAACACCATATATTTT
14,few,TRBV2,TRBJ2-2,TRBD1,CASSRQGNTGELFF,TGTGCCAGCAGTCGACAGGGGAACACCGGGGAGCTGTTTTTT
13,-,TRBV6-5,TRBJ1-1,-,CASHSGMNTEAFF,TGTGCCAGCCACTCAGGGATGAACACTGAAGCTTTCTTT
12,-,TRBV3-1/TRBV3-2,TRBJ1-5,-,CASSQVGQPQHF,TGTGCCAGCAGCCAAGTGGGTCAGCCCCAGCATTTT
15,-,TRBV7-3,TRBJ2-1,-,CASSSGPADYNEQFF,TGTGCCAGCAGCTCCGGGCCGGCCGACTACAATGAGCAGTTCTTC
14,-,TRBV18,TRBJ1-1,-,CASSPKTVLSEAFF,TGTGCCAGCTCACCGAAGACAGTTCTCAGTGAAGCTTTCTTT
15,-,TRBV6-6,TRBJ1-3,TRBD1,CASSRGQGDGNTIYF,TGTGCCAGCAGTCGCGGACAGGGTGACGGAAACACCATATATTTT
13,-,TRBV28,TRBJ2-3,-,CASSLGRGDTQYF,TGTGCCAGCAGTTTAGGGAGGGGGGATACGCAGTATTTT
14,-,TRBV9,TRBJ2-6,-,CASSVPSGANVLTF,TGTGCCAGCAGCGTGCCCTCTGGGGCCAACGTCCTGACTTTC
15,-,TRBV5-4,TRBJ1-1,-,CASSAPGDMNTEAFF,TGTGCCAGCAGTGCTCCCGGGGACATGAACACTGAAGCTTTCTTT
16,-,TRBV7-2,TRBJ2-6,-,CASRPGRSSGANVLTF,TGTGCCAGCAGGCCCGGACGTAGCTCTGGGGCCAACGTCCTGACTTTC
13,-,TRBV5-1,TRBJ1-2,-,CASSLSGNYGYTF,TGCGCCAGCAGCTTGTCGGGCAACTATGGCTACACCTTC
18,-,TRBV5-6,TRBJ2-2,TRBD2,CASSPGTSGGAFTGELFF,TGTGCCAGCAGCCCCGGGACTAGCGGGGGGGCCTTCACCGGGGAGCTGTTTTTT
14,once,TRBV3-1/TRBV3-2,TRBJ1-1,TRBD1,CASSRGQGNTEAFF,TGTGCCAGCAGCCGGGGACAGGGGAATACTGAAGCTTTCTTT
16,once,TRBV9,TRBJ1-1,TRBD1,CASSANPGGSGTEAFF,TGTGCCAGCAGCGCAAACCCAGGGGGGTCGGGCACTGAAGCTTTCTTT
13,once,TRBV7-3,TRBJ1-5,-,CASSLARDQPQHF,TGTGCCAGCAGCTTAGCCAGAGATCAGCCCCAGCATTTT
15,-,TRBV9,TRBJ2-1,TRBD2,CASSGRTSMADEQFF,TGTGCCAGCAGCGGAAGGACTAGCATGGCAGATGAGCAGTTCTTC
16,-,TRBV27,TRBJ1-3,-,CASSLEEGRDGNTIYF,TGTGCCAGCAGTTTAGAAGAGGGGCGCGATGGAAACACCATATATTTT
16,-,TRBV6-5,TRBJ2-2,TRBD2,CASSYSKLAGPGELFF,TGTGCCAGCAGTTACTCGAAACTAGCGGGACCCGGGGAGCTGTTTTTT
15,-,TRBV6-5,TRBJ1-1,TRBD1,CASRPTQAGGTEAFF,TGTGCCAGCAGGCCCACCCAGGCAGGGGGGACTGAAGCTTTCTTT
15,-,TRBV5-1,TRBJ2-5,TRBD2,CASRIQRGVGETQYF,TGCGCCAGCAGGATTCAGCGGGGGGTAGGAGAGACCCAGTACTTC
14,-,TRBV6-5,TRBJ2-1,-,CVSRRLGSYNEQFF,TGTGTCAGCAGACGACTAGGCTCCTACAATGAGCAGTTCTTC
14,-,TRBV9,TRBJ2-3,TRBD2,CASSVTSDPDTQYF,TGTGCCAGCAGCGTTACTAGCGACCCAGATACGCAGTATTTT
15,-,TRBV6-1,TRBJ2-3,-,CASSERVGGPDTQYF,TGTGCCAGCAGTGAAAGGGTGGGGGGTCCGGATACGCAGTATTTT
17,-,TRBV4-1,TRBJ2-3,-,CASSQQTGRSGTDTQYF,TGCGCCAGCAGCCAACAAACAGGGAGGAGCGGCACAGATACGCAGTATTTT
13,-,TRBV2,TRBJ1-1,-,CASTSDANTEAFF,TGTGCCAGCACCAGTGATGCTAACACTGAAGCTTTCTTT
14,few,TRBV9,TRBJ2-2,-,CASSVPVQTGELFF,TGTGCCAGCAGCGTTCCAGTACAAACCGGGGAGCTGTTTTTT
14,-,TRBV6-5,TRBJ1-1,-,CASSYGQANTEAFF,TGTGCCAGCAGTTACGGCCAGGCTAACACTGAAGCTTTCTTT
14,-,TRBV5-1,TRBJ2-5,-,CASSLVPAKETQYF,TGCGCCAGCAGCTTGGTACCAGCGAAAGAGACCCAGTACTTC
15,-,TRBV4-1,TRBJ2-4,-,CASSQDPHSKNIQYF,TGCGCCAGCAGCCAAGATCCACATTCCAAAAACATTCAGTACTTC
18,-,TRBV7-9,TRBJ2-3,-,CASSLARYWGEDTDTQYF,TGTGCCAGCAGCTTAGCTAGATATTGGGGAGAGGACACAGATACGCAGTATTTT